The clone carrying this T cell receptor beta chain came up a few times. These data are taken from a study of blood T cells in healthy people across ages. There are 14 residues in the CDR3. Germline V gives CDR1 MGHRA, CDR2 YSYEKL. A second PCR, run for roughly 6 to 11 cycles, used a sample-barcoded 5' primer plus a J-beta primer mix. TCRdb re-called the 5' RACE reads through MiXCR, storing one row per CDR3 protein. This table has about 1 million distinct CDR3 sequences, about 25% appearing once. The same data also contributed to another study, on T cells of mothers and their children.

J is TRBJ2-5 and V is TRBV4-1, with D unresolved. The J call is in doubt because the DNA end fits TRBJ2-7 better. The clonotype originates from a girl aged 2 to 10 in good health. Sequences were obtained from blood. The CDR3 reads CASSQDLVNREQYF. As DNA, the CDR3 is TGCGCCAGCAGCCAAGATTTGGTAAATCGCGAGCAGTACTTC.